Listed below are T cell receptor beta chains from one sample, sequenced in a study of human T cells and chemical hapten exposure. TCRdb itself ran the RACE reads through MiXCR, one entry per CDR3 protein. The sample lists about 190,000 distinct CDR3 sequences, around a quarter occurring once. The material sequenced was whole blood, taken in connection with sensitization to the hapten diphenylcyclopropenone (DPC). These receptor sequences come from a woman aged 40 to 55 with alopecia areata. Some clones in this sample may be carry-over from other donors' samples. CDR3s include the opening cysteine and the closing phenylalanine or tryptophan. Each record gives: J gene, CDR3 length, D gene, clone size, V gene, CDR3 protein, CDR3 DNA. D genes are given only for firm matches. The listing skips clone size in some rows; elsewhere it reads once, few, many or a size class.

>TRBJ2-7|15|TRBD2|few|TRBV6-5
CASTPPLAGNYEQYF
TGTGCCAGCACCCCCCCACTAGCGGGAAACTACGAGCAGTACTTC
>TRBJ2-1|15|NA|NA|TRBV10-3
CAISEFGGGSNEQFF
TGTGCCATCAGTGAGTTCGGGGGCGGATCGAATGAGCAGTTCTTC
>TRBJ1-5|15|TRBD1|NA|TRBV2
CASKGQGARGQPQHF
TGTGCCAGCAAGGGACAGGGGGCGCGTGGTCAGCCCCAGCATTTT
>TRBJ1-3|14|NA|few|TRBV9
CASSGRLSGNTIYF
TGTGCCAGCAGCGGCAGACTTTCTGGAAACACCATATATTTT
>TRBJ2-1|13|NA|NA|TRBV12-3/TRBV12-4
CASSLAGLGEQFF
TGTGCCAGCAGTTTAGCAGGGCTCGGGGAGCAGTTCTTC
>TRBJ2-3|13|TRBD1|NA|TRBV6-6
CASRPTGGDTQYF
TGTGCCAGCAGGCCCACAGGGGGAGATACGCAGTATTTT
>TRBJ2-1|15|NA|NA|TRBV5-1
CASSLVVGINDEQFF
TGCGCCAGCAGCTTGGTAGTAGGGATCAACGATGAGCAGTTCTTC
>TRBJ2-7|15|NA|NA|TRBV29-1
CSVEDVGRADYEQYF
TGCAGCGTTGAAGATGTCGGTAGGGCAGACTACGAGCAGTACTTC
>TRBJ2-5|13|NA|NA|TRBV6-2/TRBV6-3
CASRGAAQETQYF
TGTGCCAGCAGGGGAGCGGCACAAGAGACCCAGTACTTC
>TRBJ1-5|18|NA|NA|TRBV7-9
CASSLSSARRGRNQPQHF
TGTGCCAGCAGCTTATCCTCTGCGAGGCGAGGACGGAATCAGCCCCAGCATTTT
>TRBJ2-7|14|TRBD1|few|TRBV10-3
CAIRPSDRGYEQYF
TGTGCCATCAGACCCTCTGACAGGGGGTACGAGCAGTACTTC
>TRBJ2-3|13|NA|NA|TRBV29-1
CSALLEGSYTQYF
TGCAGCGCGCTTCTTGAGGGATCCTATACGCAGTATTTT
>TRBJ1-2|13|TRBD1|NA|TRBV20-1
CSATDRGRGGYTF
TGCAGTGCGACGGACAGGGGGCGAGGAGGCTACACCTTC
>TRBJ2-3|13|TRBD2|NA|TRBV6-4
CASSEAGTDTQYF
TGTGCCAGCAGTGAAGCGGGAACAGATACGCAGTATTTT
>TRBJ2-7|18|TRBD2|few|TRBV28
CASSHVKTGTSGKIRQYF
TGTGCCAGCAGTCACGTAAAAACCGGGACTAGCGGGAAGATTCGGCAGTACTTC
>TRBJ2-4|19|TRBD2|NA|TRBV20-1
CSARLPWASGLLAKNIQYF
TGCAGTGCTAGATTACCGTGGGCTAGCGGCCTCTTGGCCAAAAACATTCAGTACTTC
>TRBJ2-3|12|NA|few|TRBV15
CATSREGDTQYF
TGTGCCACCAGCAGAGAAGGTGATACGCAGTATTTT
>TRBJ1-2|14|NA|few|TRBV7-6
CASSSTFSNYGYTF
TGTGCCAGCAGCTCCACATTCTCTAACTATGGCTACACCTTC
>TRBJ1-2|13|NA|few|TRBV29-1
CSVDRRASYGYTF
TGCAGCGTTGATAGGAGGGCCAGCTATGGCTACACCTTC
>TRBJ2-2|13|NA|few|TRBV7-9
CASSMEGTGELFF
TGTGCCAGCAGTATGGAAGGCACCGGGGAGCTGTTTTTT
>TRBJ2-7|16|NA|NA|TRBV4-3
CASSPPGAYFSYEQYF
TGCGCCAGCAGCCCCCCTGGGGCCTATTTCTCCTACGAGCAGTACTTC
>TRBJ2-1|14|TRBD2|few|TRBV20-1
CSARTSGRLGEQFF
TGCAGTGCTAGGACTAGCGGGAGGCTGGGTGAGCAGTTCTTC
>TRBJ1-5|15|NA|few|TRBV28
CASSLISGSNQPQHF
TGTGCCAGCAGTTTAATATCGGGAAGCAATCAGCCCCAGCATTTT
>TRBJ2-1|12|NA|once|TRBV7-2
CVSSGIFNEQFF
TGTGTCAGCAGCGGAATATTCAATGAGCAGTTCTTC
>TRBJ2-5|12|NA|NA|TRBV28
CASTSGQETQYF
TGTGCCAGCACCTCTGGCCAAGAGACCCAGTACTTC
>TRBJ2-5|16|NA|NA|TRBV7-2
CASSRGGRAGQETQYF
TGTGCCAGCAGCCGAGGGGGGAGGGCGGGGCAAGAGACCCAGTACTTC
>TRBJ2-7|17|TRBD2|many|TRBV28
CASSPLGLAGGPSEQYF
TGTGCCAGCAGCCCCCTCGGACTAGCGGGAGGCCCTAGCGAGCAGTACTTC
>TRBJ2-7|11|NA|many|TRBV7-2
CASSLFDEQYF
TGTGCCAGCAGCTTATTCGACGAGCAGTACTTC
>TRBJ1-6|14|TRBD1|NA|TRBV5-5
CASSRTGGESPLHF
TGTGCCAGCAGCCGGACAGGGGGCGAGTCACCCCTCCACTTT
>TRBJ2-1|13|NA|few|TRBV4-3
CASSQTERGARFF
TGCGCCAGCAGCCAAACCGAGAGGGGGGCTCGGTTCTTC
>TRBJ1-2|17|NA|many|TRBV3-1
CASSQFFPPTDHYGYTF
TGTGCCAGCAGCCAATTTTTTCCGCCGACAGACCACTATGGCTACACCTTC
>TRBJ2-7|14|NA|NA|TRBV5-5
CASSLVTDSLGQYF
TGTGCCAGCAGCTTGGTAACCGACAGTCTGGGGCAGTACTTC
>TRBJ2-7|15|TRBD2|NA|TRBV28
CASRLSGRSSYEQYF
TGTGCCAGCAGACTTAGCGGGAGGAGCTCCTACGAGCAGTACTTC
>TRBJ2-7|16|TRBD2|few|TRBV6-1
CASSESPSGTFYEQYF
TGTGCCAGCAGTGAATCCCCTAGCGGGACCTTCTACGAGCAGTACTTC
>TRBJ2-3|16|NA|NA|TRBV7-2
CASSLGGRGGTDTQYF
TGTGCCAGCAGCTTAGGGGGAAGAGGGGGCACAGATACGCAGTATTTT
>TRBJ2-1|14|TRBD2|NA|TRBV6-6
CASSTIAGGNEQFF
TGTGCCAGCAGTACGATAGCGGGAGGCAATGAGCAGTTCTTC
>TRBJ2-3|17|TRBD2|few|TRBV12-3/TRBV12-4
CASSLMRASGSLPTQYF
TGTGCCAGCAGTTTGATGCGGGCTAGCGGGAGTCTGCCTACGCAGTATTTT
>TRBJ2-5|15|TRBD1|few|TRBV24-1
CATSDLDRGQETQYF
TGTGCCACCAGTGATCTCGACAGGGGCCAAGAGACCCAGTACTTC
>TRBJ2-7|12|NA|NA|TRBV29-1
CSVGGRGDEQYF
TGCAGCGTTGGGGGAAGGGGCGACGAGCAGTACTTC
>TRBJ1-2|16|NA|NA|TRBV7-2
CASSLVVGAGLDGYTF
TGTGCCAGCAGCTTAGTCGTGGGGGCGGGGTTGGATGGCTACACCTTC
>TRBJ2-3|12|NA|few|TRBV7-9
CASSFAGRDKNF
TGTGCCAGCAGTTTTGCCGGCCGGGACAAGAATTTT
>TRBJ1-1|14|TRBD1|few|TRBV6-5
CASSWNRGRTEAFF
TGTGCCAGCAGTTGGAACAGGGGGCGGACTGAAGCTTTCTTT
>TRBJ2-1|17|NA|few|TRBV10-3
CAISESTTWVSYNEQFF
TGTGCCATCAGTGAGTCGACAACGTGGGTATCCTACAATGAGCAGTTCTTC